This entry lists 10 T cell receptor beta chains sequenced from one sample in a study of T cells of healthy individuals. TCRdb reanalysed the 5' RACE reads using MiXCR and keeps one entry per CDR3 protein. This table has approximately 52,000 distinct CDR3 sequences, about 14% appearing once. The receptor source for this set is a human donor in good health.

This clonotype is classed as medium-sized. This chain connects TRBV19 to TRBJ1-2; TRBD1 is a possible D gene (5 bases). The CDR3 is made up of 14 amino acids. From germline, CDR1 is LNHDA and CDR2 SQIVND (reference sequence). V lost 7 bases and J lost 3, with 15 bases in between. The CDR3 is CASTGALHYYGYTF. The CDR3 DNA reads TGTGCCAGTACCGGGGCGCTGCACTACTATGGCTACACCTTC.

This clonotype was detected a few times. The chain employs TRBV29-1 and TRBJ2-3; D remains unclear. Germline CDR1 is SQVTM and CDR2 is ANQGSEA. The CDR3 runs 12 residues. V was pared by 3 bases and J by 0 bases, with 4 bases between. The CDR3 region has the DNA TGCAGCGTTGAGTACAGCACAGATACGCAGTATTTT. It translates to CSVEYSTDTQYF.

This clonotype was seen only a few times. The chain has TRBV27 and TRBJ1-2; D perhaps matches TRBD1 (6 bases). Germline V gene data show CDR1 as MNHEY and CDR2 as SMNVEV (reference sequence). V was clipped by 5 bases and J by 3 bases, with 10 bases between them. The CDR3 runs 13 residues. CDR3 sequence (DNA): TGTGCCAGCAGTCAACAGGGTGACTATGGCTACACCTTC. Residues: CASSQQGDYGYTF.

The chain couples TRBV20-1 to TRBJ1-5, with 8 positions matching TRBD1. The CDR3 totals 18 residues. The junction had 11 bases not matched to a gene; V was cut back by 0 bases and J by 1 base. Germline V gene lookup returns CDR1 DFQATT and CDR2 SNEGSKA (reference sequence). CDR3 nucleotides: TGCAGTGCTAGAGATATTATGGCAGGGGGCTTGAGCAATCAGCCCCAGCATTTT. It encodes CSARDIMAGGLSNQPQHF.

The chain has TRBV23-1 and TRBJ1-5; TRBD1 is a possible D gene (6 bases). TRBV23-1 belongs to the ORF category, with a function that is uncertain. The CDR3 is 15 amino acids. Trimming cost V 5 bases and J 9 bases, with 20 bases left between them. In nucleotides, the CDR3 is TGCGCCAGCAGTTATTTAGGACAGCCCATGGGGCCCCAGCATTTT. Its translation: CASSYLGQPMGPQHF.

The chain uses TRBV10-3 and TRBJ2-2; D remains ambiguous. CDR3 length equals 15 residues. Germline V gives CDR1 ENHRY, CDR2 SYGVKD. V was shortened by 8 bases and J by 4 bases, with 17 bases between the two germline ends. The CDR3 loop reads CAIDRHPAGTGELFF. As DNA, the CDR3 is TGTGCCATCGATCGCCATCCGGCAGGCACCGGGGAGCTGTTTTTT.

This clonotype has only a few counts. This chain links TRBV5-1 with TRBJ2-1; TRBD1 matches 7 bases. V was pared by 2 bases and J by 8 bases, with 7 bases of the junction left unmatched. The CDR3 has 14 amino acids. Germline V gene lookup returns CDR1 SGHRS and CDR2 YFSETQ. CDR3 region: CASSLGTGDDEQFF. CDR3 in DNA: TGCGCCAGCAGCTTAGGTACAGGGGACGATGAGCAGTTCTTC.

The genes are TRBV28 and TRBJ1-5; the D is unclear. The germline V and J ends were trimmed by 7 bases and 2 bases, with 12 bases remaining between them. From germline, CDR1 is MDHEN and CDR2 SYDVKM. The CDR3 loop spans 14 amino acids. CDR3 loop: CASNGWGRNQPQHF. CDR3 bases: TGTGCCAGCAACGGTTGGGGTCGCAATCAGCCCCAGCATTTT.

J is TRBJ1-6 and V is TRBV12-5; maybe TRBD1 (6 bases). This CDR3 is built from 14 residues. Germline CDR1 is LGHNT and CDR2 is FRNRAP. Trimming cost V 5 bases and J 5 bases, with 10 bases left between them. The CDR3 protein is CASGPGHHNSPLHF. The CDR3 nucleotides read TGTGCTAGTGGTCCGGGACATCATAATTCACCCCTCCACTTT.

V is TRBV7-2 and J is TRBJ2-4, with a tentative D call TRBD1 (6 bases). The length of the CDR3 is 15 residues. The germline V gene encodes CDR1 SGHTA and CDR2 FQGNSA. Trimming pared 1 base from V and 7 bases from J, leaving 14 bases between. The CDR3: CASSLVLGAQNIQYF. In DNA form, the CDR3 reads TGTGCCAGCAGCTTAGTTCTGGGGGCGCAGAACATTCAGTACTTC.